This TCR beta chain was recorded in a study of identical twins' blood T cells. MiXCR, run by TCRdb on the 5' RACE reads, gives a single entry per CDR3 protein. Among hundreds of thousands of distinct CDR3 sequences listed, around 30% were seen once. Germline V gene sequence: CDR1 DFQATT, CDR2 SNEGSKA (reference sequence). Trimming at V came to 6 bases and at J to 2 bases, leaving 3 bases not matched to a gene. CDR3 length equals 14 residues. Sequenced input: PBMCs. This receptor was taken from a woman aged 18-50 years in good health. The gene calls are TRBV20-1 and TRBJ2-7; 14 positions agree with TRBD2. CDR3 sequence reads: CSAPGLAGAYEQYF. CDR3 in DNA: TGCAGTGCACCGGGACTAGCGGGAGCCTACGAGCAGTACTTC.